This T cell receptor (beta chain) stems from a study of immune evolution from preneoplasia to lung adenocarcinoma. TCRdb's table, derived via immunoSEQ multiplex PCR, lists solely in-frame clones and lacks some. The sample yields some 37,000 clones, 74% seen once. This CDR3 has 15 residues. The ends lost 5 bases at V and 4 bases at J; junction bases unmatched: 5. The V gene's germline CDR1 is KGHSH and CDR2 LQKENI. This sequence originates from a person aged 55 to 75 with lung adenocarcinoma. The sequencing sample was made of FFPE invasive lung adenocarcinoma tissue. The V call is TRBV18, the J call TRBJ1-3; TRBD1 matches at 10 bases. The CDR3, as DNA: TGTGCCAGCTCAGCCGGGACAGGGGCAGGAAACACCATATATTTT. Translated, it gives CASSAGTGAGNTIYF.